The rows below give T cell receptor beta chains drawn from one sample of a study of cytomegalovirus exposure and HLA in healthy donors. Sequenced by immunoSEQ multiplex PCR; TCRdb stores in-frame clones only, minus some. This table holds 80,000 or so clones, less than 80% found once. The sample taken for sequencing was PBMCs. All receptors derive from a woman in her forties in good health and CMV-seronegative. Each CDR3 is given with its conserved first and last residue. The D gene is left open where the match is weak. For some rows the clone size is stated as once, few or many, or as a class when expanded; others skip it.

V: TRBV6-1; D: -; size: -; J: TRBJ1-2; DNA: TGTGCCAGCAGTGCATTAGTAGGGACTGCGTATGGCTACACCTTC; CDR3: CASSALVGTAYGYTF
V: TRBV5-1; D: TRBD2; size: few; J: TRBJ2-7; DNA: TGCGCCAGCGGACTAGCGGGTTCCTACGAGCAGTACTTC; CDR3: CASGLAGSYEQYF
V: TRBV11-1; D: TRBD2; size: -; J: TRBJ2-1; DNA: TGTGCCAGCAGCTTAAATTCAGCGGGAGTTGGGCAGTTCTTC; CDR3: CASSLNSAGVGQFF
V: TRBV6-6; D: -; size: -; J: TRBJ1-1; DNA: TGTGCCAGCAGTTACTCGAGGGAGGAGGGCCCTGAAGCTTTCTTT; CDR3: CASSYSREEGPEAFF
V: TRBV28; D: -; size: -; J: TRBJ2-1; DNA: TGTGCCAGCAACGGGATAGGGAATGAGCAGTTCTTC; CDR3: CASNGIGNEQFF
V: TRBV5-4; D: -; size: -; J: TRBJ2-2; DNA: TGTGCCAGCAGCTTGAGAGGAGGGGAGCTGTTTTTT; CDR3: CASSLRGGELFF
V: TRBV6-1; D: -; size: -; J: TRBJ1-6; DNA: TGTGCCAGCAGTGAAGCCAGGGTTTCACCCCTCCACTTT; CDR3: CASSEARVSPLHF
V: TRBV2; D: -; size: -; J: TRBJ1-5; DNA: TGTGCCAGCACCCGAACGTTCGGGTCAAATCAGCCCCAGCATTTT; CDR3: CASTRTFGSNQPQHF
V: TRBV28; D: -; size: -; J: TRBJ2-2; DNA: TGTGCCAGCAGTTTCGGGGGGAACACCGGGGAGCTGTTTTTT; CDR3: CASSFGGNTGELFF
V: TRBV11-2; D: TRBD2; size: few; J: TRBJ2-5; DNA: TGTGCCAGCAGCTTAACTAGCGTGGGTGAGACCCAGTACTTC; CDR3: CASSLTSVGETQYF
V: TRBV27; D: -; size: -; J: TRBJ2-7; DNA: TGTGCCAGCAGCCCCCAGGGGCTCAACTCCTACGAGCAGTACTTC; CDR3: CASSPQGLNSYEQYF
V: TRBV9; D: -; size: -; J: TRBJ2-3; DNA: TGTGCCAGCAGCGCATTAACTCAGGTCGGTACGCAGTATTTT; CDR3: CASSALTQVGTQYF
V: TRBV7-9; D: -; size: -; J: TRBJ2-2; DNA: TGTGCCAGCAGCTTAGATGGCGGGACCGGGGAGCTGTTTTTT; CDR3: CASSLDGGTGELFF
V: TRBV6-1; D: TRBD2; size: -; J: TRBJ2-7; DNA: TGTGCCAGCAGTCGACTAGCCCAGTCCTACGAGCAGTACTTC; CDR3: CASSRLAQSYEQYF
V: TRBV30; D: -; size: -; J: TRBJ2-1; DNA: TGTGCCTGGAGTGGAGACACGTTTAAGTTCTTC; CDR3: CAWSGDTFKFF
V: TRBV10-3; D: -; size: -; J: TRBJ1-2; DNA: TGTGCCACCACCCCCTCAACAGGGTTGGAGGGCTACACCTTC; CDR3: CATTPSTGLEGYTF
V: TRBV7-9; D: -; size: -; J: TRBJ2-3; DNA: TGTGCCAGCAGCTCCGGACTGTCTCGCACAGATACGCAGTATTTT; CDR3: CASSSGLSRTDTQYF
V: TRBV4-2; D: TRBD1; size: -; J: TRBJ1-4; DNA: TGTGCCAGCAGCCGCACAGGGGGCGCGGGGATTGGAGCTAATGAAAAACTGTTTTTT; CDR3: CASSRTGGAGIGANEKLFF
V: TRBV2; D: TRBD2; size: once; J: TRBJ2-5; DNA: TGTGCCAGCATCGGCCTAGCGGGCCAAGAGACCCAGTACTTC; CDR3: CASIGLAGQETQYF
V: TRBV6-1; D: -; size: -; J: TRBJ1-3; DNA: TGTGCCAGCAGTGAACCGGTGTTAACTGGAAACACCATATATTTT; CDR3: CASSEPVLTGNTIYF